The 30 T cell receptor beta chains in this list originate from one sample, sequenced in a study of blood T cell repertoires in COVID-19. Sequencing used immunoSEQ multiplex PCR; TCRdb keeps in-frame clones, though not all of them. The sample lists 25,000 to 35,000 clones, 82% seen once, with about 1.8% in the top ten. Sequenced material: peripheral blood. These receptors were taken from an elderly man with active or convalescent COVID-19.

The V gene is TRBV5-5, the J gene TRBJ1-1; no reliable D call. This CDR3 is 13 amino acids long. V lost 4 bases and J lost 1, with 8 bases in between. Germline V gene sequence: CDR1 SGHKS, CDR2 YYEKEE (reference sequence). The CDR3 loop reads CASSLHSNTEAFF. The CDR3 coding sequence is TGTGCCAGCAGCCTCCACTCGAACACTGAAGCTTTCTTT. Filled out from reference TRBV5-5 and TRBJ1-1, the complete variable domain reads DAGVTQSPTHLIKTRGQQVTLRCSPISGHKSVSWYQQVLGQGPQFIFQYYEKEERGRGNFPDRFSARQFPNYSSELNVNALLLGDSALYLCASSLHSNTEAFFGQGTRLTVV.

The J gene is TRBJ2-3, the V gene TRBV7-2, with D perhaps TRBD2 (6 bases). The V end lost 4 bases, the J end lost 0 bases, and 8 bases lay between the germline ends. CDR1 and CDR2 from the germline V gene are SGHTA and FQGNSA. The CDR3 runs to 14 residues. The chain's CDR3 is CASSSGTSTDTQYF. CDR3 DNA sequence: TGTGCCAGCAGCTCCGGGACTAGCACAGATACGCAGTATTTT.

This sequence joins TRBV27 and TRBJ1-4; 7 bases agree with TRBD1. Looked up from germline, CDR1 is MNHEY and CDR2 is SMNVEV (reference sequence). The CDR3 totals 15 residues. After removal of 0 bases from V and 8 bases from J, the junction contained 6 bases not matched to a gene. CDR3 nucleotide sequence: TGTGCCAGCAGTTTATCCGATGGGACAGAAGAAAAACTGTTTTTT. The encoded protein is CASSLSDGTEEKLFF.

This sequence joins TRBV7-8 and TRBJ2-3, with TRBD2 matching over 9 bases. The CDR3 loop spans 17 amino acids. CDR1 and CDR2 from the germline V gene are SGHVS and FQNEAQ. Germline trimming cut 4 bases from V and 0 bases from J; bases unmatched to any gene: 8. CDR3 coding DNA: TGTGCCAGCAGCTCCCGCGAAACTAGCGGGAGCACAGATACGCAGTATTTT. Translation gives CASSSRETSGSTDTQYF. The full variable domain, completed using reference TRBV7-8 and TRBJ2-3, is GAGVSQSPRYKVAKRGQDVALRCDPISGHVSLFWYQQALGQGPEFLTYFQNEAQLDKSGLPSDRFFAERPEGSVSTLKIQRTQQEDSAVYLCASSSRETSGSTDTQYFGPGTRLTVL.

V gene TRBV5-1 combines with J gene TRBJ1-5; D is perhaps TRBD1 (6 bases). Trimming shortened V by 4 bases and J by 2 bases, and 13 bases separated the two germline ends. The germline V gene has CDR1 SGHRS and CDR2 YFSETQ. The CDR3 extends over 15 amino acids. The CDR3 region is CASSPRPGGNQPQHF. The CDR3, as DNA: TGCGCCAGCAGCCCCAGACCAGGGGGCAATCAGCCCCAGCATTTT.

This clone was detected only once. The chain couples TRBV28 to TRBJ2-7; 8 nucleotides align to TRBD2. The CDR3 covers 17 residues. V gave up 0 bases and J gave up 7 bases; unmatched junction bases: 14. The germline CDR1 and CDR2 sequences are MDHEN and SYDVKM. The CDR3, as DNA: TGTGCCAGCAGTTTATGGGGACTAGGGAGCGGGACTGGGGAGCAGTACTTC. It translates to CASSLWGLGSGTGEQYF.

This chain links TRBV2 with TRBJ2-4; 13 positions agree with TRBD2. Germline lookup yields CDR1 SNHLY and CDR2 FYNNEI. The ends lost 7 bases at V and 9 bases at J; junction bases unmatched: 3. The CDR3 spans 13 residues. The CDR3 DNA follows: TGTGCCAGCACTCGGACTAGCGGGGGCATTCAGTACTTC. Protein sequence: CASTRTSGGIQYF.

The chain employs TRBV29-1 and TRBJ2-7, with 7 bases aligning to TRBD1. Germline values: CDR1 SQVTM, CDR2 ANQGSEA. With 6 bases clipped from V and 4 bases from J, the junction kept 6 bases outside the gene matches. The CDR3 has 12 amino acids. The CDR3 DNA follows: TGCAGCGTCAAAGGGACAGCTTACGAGCAGTACTTC. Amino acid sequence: CSVKGTAYEQYF.

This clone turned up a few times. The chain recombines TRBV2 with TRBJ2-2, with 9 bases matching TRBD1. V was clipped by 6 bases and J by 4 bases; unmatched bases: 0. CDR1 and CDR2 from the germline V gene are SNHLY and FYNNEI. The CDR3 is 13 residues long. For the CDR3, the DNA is TGTGCCAGCAGGGACAGGGGCACCGGGGAGCTGTTTTTT. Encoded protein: CASRDRGTGELFF.

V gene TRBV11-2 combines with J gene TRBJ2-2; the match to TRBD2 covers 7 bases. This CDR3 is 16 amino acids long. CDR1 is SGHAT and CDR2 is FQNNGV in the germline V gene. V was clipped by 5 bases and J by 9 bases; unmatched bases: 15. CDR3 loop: CASSRGLVDIVRELFF. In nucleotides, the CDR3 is TGTGCCAGCAGCCGCGGACTAGTTGATATAGTTAGGGAGCTGTTTTTT. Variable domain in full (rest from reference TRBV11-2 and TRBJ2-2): EAGVAQSPRYKIIEKRQSVAFWCNPISGHATLYWYQQILGQGPKLLIQFQNNGVVDDSQLPKDRFSAERLKGVDSTLKIQPAKLEDSAVYLCASSRGLVDIVRELFFGEGSRLTVL.

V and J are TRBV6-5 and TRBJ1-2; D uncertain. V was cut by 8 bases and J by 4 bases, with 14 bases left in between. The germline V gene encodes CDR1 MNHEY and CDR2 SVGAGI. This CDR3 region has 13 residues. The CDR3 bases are TGTGCCAGCGGGAAGACGGAGGCCTATGGCTACACCTTC. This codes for CASGKTEAYGYTF.

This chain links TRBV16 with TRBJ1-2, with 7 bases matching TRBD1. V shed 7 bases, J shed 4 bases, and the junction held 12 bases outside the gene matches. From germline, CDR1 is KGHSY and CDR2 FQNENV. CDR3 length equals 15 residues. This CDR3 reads CASTSDRLDFYGYTF. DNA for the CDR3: TGTGCCAGCACCTCGGACAGGTTGGATTTCTATGGCTACACCTTC.

CDR3 protein: CASSLQGPNTEAFF. DNA for the CDR3: TGTGCCAGCAGCTTACAGGGACCTAACACTGAAGCTTTCTTT. This rearrangement joins TRBV5-6 to TRBJ1-1; perhaps TRBD1 as D (6 bases). V was shortened by 2 bases and J by 2 bases, with 10 bases between the two germline ends. The germline CDR1 and CDR2 sequences are SGHDT and YYEEEE. The CDR3 is 14 residues long.

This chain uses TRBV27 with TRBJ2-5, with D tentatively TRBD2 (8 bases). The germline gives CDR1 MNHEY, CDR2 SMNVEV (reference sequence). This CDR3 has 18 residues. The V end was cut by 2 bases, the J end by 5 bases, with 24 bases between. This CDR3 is CASSLRSTRGGGGETQYF. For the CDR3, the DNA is TGTGCCAGCAGTTTACGTTCAACTCGAGGGGGCGGGGGGGAGACCCAGTACTTC.

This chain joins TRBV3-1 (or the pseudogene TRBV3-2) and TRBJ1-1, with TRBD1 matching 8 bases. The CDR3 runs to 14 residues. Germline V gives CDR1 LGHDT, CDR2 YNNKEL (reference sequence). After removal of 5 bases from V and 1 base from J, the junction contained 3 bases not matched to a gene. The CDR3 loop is CASSATGGNTEAFF. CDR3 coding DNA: TGTGCCAGCAGCGCAACAGGGGGGAACACTGAAGCTTTCTTT.

The CDR3, as DNA: TGTGCCAGCAGCCTATGGAGGACAGGGACCGGGGGTTCACCCCTCCACTTT. It encodes CASSLWRTGTGGSPLHF. The chain is built from TRBV7-9 and TRBJ1-6; 8 bases are shared with TRBD1. The ends lost 5 bases at V and 9 bases at J; junction bases unmatched: 15. CDR1 and CDR2 from the germline V gene are SEHNR and FQNEAQ (reference sequence). CDR3 length equals 17 residues.

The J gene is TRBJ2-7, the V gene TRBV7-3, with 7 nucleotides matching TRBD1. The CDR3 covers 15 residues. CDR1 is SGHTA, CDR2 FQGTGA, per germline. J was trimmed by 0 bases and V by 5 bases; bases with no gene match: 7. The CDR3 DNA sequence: TGTGCCAGCAGCACCGGACAGGTAAACTCCTACGAGCAGTACTTC. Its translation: CASSTGQVNSYEQYF.

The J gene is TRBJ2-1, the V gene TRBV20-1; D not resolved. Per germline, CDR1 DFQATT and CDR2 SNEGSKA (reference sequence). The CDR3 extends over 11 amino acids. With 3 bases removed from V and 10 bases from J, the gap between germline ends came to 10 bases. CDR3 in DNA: TGCAGTGCTAGTCAAGACTGGGAGCAGTTCTTC. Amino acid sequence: CSASQDWEQFF.

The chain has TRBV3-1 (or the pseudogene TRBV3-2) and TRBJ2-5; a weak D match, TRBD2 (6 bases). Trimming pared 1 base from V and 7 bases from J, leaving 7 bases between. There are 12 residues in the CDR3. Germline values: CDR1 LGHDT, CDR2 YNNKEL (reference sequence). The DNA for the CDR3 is TGTGCCAGCAGCCAAGTGGGGGGGACCCAGTACTTC. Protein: CASSQVGGTQYF.

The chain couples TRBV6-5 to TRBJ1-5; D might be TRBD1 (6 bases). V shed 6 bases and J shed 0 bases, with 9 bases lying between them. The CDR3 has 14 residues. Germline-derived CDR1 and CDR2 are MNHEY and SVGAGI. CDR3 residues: CASRTGYSNQPQHF. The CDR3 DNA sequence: TGTGCCAGCAGGACAGGTTATAGCAATCAGCCCCAGCATTTT.

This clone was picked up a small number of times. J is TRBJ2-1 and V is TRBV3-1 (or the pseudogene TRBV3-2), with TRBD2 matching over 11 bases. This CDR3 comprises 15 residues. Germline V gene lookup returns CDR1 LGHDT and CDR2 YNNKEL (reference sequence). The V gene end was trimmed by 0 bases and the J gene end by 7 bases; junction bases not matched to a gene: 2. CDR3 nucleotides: TGTGCCAGCAGCCAAGAACGACTAGCGGGGAATGAGCAGTTCTTC. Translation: CASSQERLAGNEQFF.

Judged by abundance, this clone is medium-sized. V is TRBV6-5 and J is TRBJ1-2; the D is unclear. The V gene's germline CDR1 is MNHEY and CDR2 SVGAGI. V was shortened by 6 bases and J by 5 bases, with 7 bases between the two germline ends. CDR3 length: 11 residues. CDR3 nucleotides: TGTGCCAGCAGGGCAGGTTATGGCTACACCTTC. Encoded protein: CASRAGYGYTF.

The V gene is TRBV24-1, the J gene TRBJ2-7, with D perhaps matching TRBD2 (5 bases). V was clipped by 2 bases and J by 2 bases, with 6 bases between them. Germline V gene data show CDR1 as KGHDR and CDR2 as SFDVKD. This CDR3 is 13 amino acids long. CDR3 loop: CATSDWGAYEQYF. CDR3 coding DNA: TGTGCCACCAGTGATTGGGGAGCCTACGAGCAGTACTTC.

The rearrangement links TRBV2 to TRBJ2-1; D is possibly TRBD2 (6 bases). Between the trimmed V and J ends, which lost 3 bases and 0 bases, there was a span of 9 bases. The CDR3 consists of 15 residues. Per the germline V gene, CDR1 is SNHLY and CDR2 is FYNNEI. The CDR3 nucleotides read TGTGCCAGCAGTGATAGCGGAAGCTCCTACAATGAGCAGTTCTTC. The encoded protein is CASSDSGSSYNEQFF.

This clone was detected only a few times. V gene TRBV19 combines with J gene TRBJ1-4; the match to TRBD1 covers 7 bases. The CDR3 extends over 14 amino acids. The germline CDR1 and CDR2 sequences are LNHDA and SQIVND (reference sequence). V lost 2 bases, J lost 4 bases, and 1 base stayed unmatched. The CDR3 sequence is CASSIWDSNEKLFF. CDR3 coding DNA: TGTGCCAGTAGTATATGGGACAGTAATGAAAAACTGTTTTTT.

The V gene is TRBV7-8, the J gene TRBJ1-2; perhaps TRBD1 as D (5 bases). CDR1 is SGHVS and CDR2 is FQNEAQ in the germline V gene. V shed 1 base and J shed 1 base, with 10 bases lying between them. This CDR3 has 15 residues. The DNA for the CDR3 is TGTGCCAGCAGCTTAGTCGCAGGGCTTAACTATGGCTACACCTTC. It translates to CASSLVAGLNYGYTF. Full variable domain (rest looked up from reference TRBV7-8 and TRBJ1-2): GAGVSQSPRYKVAKRGQDVALRCDPISGHVSLFWYQQALGQGPEFLTYFQNEAQLDKSGLPSDRFFAERPEGSVSTLKIQRTQQEDSAVYLCASSLVAGLNYGYTFGSGTRLTVV.

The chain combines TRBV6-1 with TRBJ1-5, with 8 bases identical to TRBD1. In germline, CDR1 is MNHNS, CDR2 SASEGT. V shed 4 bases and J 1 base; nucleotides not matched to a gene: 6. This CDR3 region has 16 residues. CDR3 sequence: CASSGGQGGSNQPQHF. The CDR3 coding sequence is TGTGCCAGCAGTGGCGGACAGGGAGGAAGCAATCAGCCCCAGCATTTT.

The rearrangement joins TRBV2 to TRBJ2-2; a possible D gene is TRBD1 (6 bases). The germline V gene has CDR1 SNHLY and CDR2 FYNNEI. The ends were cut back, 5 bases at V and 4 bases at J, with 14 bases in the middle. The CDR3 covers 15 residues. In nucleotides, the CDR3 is TGTGCCAGCAGTCAATCGGGACAATCCACCGGGGAGCTGTTTTTT. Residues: CASSQSGQSTGELFF.

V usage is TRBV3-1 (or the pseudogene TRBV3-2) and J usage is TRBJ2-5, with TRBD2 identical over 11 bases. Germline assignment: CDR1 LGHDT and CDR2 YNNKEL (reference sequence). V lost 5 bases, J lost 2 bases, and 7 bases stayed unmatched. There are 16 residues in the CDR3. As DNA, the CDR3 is TGTGCCAGCAGCACCCAACTAGCGGGAGTGCAAGAGACCCAGTACTTC. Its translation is CASSTQLAGVQETQYF.

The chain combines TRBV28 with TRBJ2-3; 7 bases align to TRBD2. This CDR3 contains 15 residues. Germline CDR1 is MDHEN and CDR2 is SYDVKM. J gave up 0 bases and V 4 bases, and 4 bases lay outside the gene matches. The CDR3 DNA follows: TGTGCCAGCAGTTCTAGCGGAGCTAGCACAGATACGCAGTATTTT. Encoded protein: CASSSSGASTDTQYF.